What follows are 24 T cell receptor beta chains derived from one specimen sequenced in a study of OX40 agonist ivuxolimab in advanced cancers. Measured with immunoSEQ multiplex PCR; TCRdb has only the in-frame clones, and not every one. The table lists 25,000 to 35,000 clones, roughly 90% of them singletons. The source was CD4+ or CD8+ T cells sorted from blood, collected in a trial of the OX40 agonist ivuxolimab. The receptor source for this set is an adult with an advanced solid tumor such as melanoma, head and neck, liver or kidney cancer.

The chain recombines TRBV30 with TRBJ2-7; either TRBD1 or TRBD2 may supply D (5 bases each). V was trimmed by 4 bases and J by 1 base, leaving 17 bases between them. The CDR3 runs 15 residues. The germline CDR1 and CDR2 sequences are GTSNPN and SVGIG (reference sequence). The CDR3 sequence: CAWTPGASRSYEQYF. The CDR3 DNA reads TGTGCCTGGACCCCCGGGGCAAGTCGATCCTACGAGCAGTACTTC. The full variable domain, completed using reference TRBV30 and TRBJ2-7, is SQTIHQWPATLVQPVGSPLSLECTVEGTSNPNLYWYRQAAGRGLQLLFYSVGIGQISSEVPQNLSASRPQDRQFILSSKKLLLSDSGFYLCAWTPGASRSYEQYFGPGTRLTVT.

The V call is TRBV13, the J call TRBJ2-1; D possibly uses TRBD1 or TRBD2 (5 bases each). Germline CDR1 and CDR2: PRHDT and FYEKMQ (reference sequence). The CDR3 is 14 residues long. V gave up 1 base and J gave up 6 bases, with 10 bases separating them. The chain's CDR3 is CASSLDAGTNEQFF. The DNA for the CDR3 is TGTGCCAGCAGCTTAGACGCAGGGACCAATGAGCAGTTCTTC.

The J gene is TRBJ1-2, the V gene TRBV9, with 8 bases identical to TRBD1. With 3 bases clipped from V and 7 bases from J, the junction kept 5 bases outside the gene matches. This CDR3 spans 13 amino acids. CDR1 is SGDLS and CDR2 is YYNGEE in the germline V gene. The CDR3 sequence: CASSARTGSGYTF. CDR3 coding DNA: TGTGCCAGCAGCGCCCGGACAGGGTCTGGCTACACCTTC.

This CDR3 reads CASSWLAGGYEQYF. For the CDR3, the DNA is TGTGCCAGCAGCTGGTTGGCGGGAGGGTACGAGCAGTACTTC. The chain couples TRBV7-2 to TRBJ2-7; 9 bases fit TRBD2. V lost 4 bases to trimming and J lost 4 bases; unmatched junction nucleotides: 5. Germline V gene lookup returns CDR1 SGHTA and CDR2 FQGNSA. The CDR3 is made up of 14 amino acids. The full variable domain, completed using reference TRBV7-2 and TRBJ2-7, is GAGVSQSPSNKVTEKGKDVELRCDPISGHTALYWYRQSLGQGLEFLIYFQGNSAPDKSGLPSDRFSAERTGGSVSTLTIQRTQQEDSAVYLCASSWLAGGYEQYFGPGTRLTVT.

This clone is classed as medium-sized (0.01 to 0.1%). The gene calls are TRBV7-9 and TRBJ1-1; 7 nucleotides line up with TRBD1. CDR3 size: 12 residues. The J segment lost 5 bases and the V segment lost 5 bases, leaving 2 bases of the junction unmatched. Germline loops: CDR1 SEHNR, CDR2 FQNEAQ (reference sequence). CDR3 protein: CASSPGGTEAFF. CDR3 nucleotides: TGTGCCAGCAGCCCAGGGGGGACTGAAGCTTTCTTT.

This clone showed up just once. This chain joins TRBV27 and TRBJ2-1, with 12 bases aligning to TRBD2. The CDR3 runs to 15 residues. V trimming: 4 bases; J trimming: 4 bases; junction bases outside the gene matches: 2. The germline V gene has CDR1 MNHEY and CDR2 SMNVEV (reference sequence). Here the CDR3 DNA reads TGTGCCAGCAGTTCGGGACTAGCGGGTTACAATGAGCAGTTCTTC. Its protein product is CASSSGLAGYNEQFF.

V gene TRBV7-9 combines with J gene TRBJ2-2; no firm D call. This CDR3 comprises 14 residues. Germline V gene data show CDR1 as SEHNR and CDR2 as FQNEAQ (reference sequence). With 1 base removed from V and 4 bases from J, the gap between germline ends came to 7 bases. Here the CDR3 reads CASSLVGRTGELFF. CDR3 nucleotides: TGTGCCAGCAGCTTAGTGGGCCGCACCGGGGAGCTGTTTTTT.

The V gene is TRBV27, the J gene TRBJ2-7; no clear D. Germline loops: CDR1 MNHEY, CDR2 SMNVEV (reference sequence). The CDR3 is made up of 11 amino acids. V dropped 7 bases and J dropped 4 bases, with 8 bases sitting between them. Written as DNA, the CDR3 is TGTGCCAGCAATTCCGGGTACGAGCAGTACTTC. It is translated as CASNSGYEQYF.

The genes are TRBV4-3 and TRBJ1-5; D remains unclear. Trimming shortened V by 8 bases and J by 4 bases, and 18 bases separated the two germline ends. In germline, CDR1 is LGHNA, CDR2 YSLEER. The CDR3 contains 15 residues. The CDR3: CASSEGRMGNQPQHF. The CDR3 DNA sequence: TGCGCCAGCTCGGAGGGTAGGATGGGGAATCAGCCCCAGCATTTT.

The genes are TRBV2 and TRBJ1-2; D is unclear. Trimming left V 3 bases short and J 1 base short, with 15 bases between. The CDR3 runs 16 residues. Germline CDR1 SNHLY, CDR2 FYNNEI. CDR3 in amino acids: CASSDAEETFNYGYTF. The CDR3 coding sequence is TGTGCCAGCAGTGACGCTGAAGAGACCTTTAACTATGGCTACACCTTC.

The chain carries TRBV5-1 and TRBJ2-7, with TRBD2 as a possible D gene (5 bases). The CDR3 spans 14 residues. The V gene's germline CDR1 is SGHRS and CDR2 YFSETQ. V lost 2 bases, J lost 7 bases, and 16 bases lay in between. CDR3 residues: CASSFASGAEEQYF. The CDR3 bases are TGCGCCAGCAGCTTTGCCAGCGGTGCGGAAGAGCAGTACTTC. Complete variable domain (other parts from reference TRBV5-1 and TRBJ2-7): KAGVTQTPRYLIKTRGQQVTLSCSPISGHRSVSWYQQTPGQGLQFLFEYFSETQRNKGNFPGRFSGRQFSNSRSEMNVSTLELGDSALYLCASSFASGAEEQYFGPGTRLTVT.

The chain employs TRBV28 and TRBJ2-2, with TRBD1 matching over 7 bases. The V segment lost 11 bases and the J segment 3 bases; nucleotides outside the gene matches: 6. CDR1 and CDR2 (germline): MDHEN, SYDVKM. The CDR3 totals 13 residues. This CDR3 reads CASWTGYTGELFF. The DNA for the CDR3 is TGTGCCTCGTGGACAGGCTACACCGGGGAGCTGTTTTTT. The full variable domain, its missing parts supplied by reference TRBV28 and TRBJ2-2, is DVKVTQSSRYLVKRTGEKVFLECVQDMDHENMFWYRQDPGLGLRLIYFSYDVKMKEKGDIPEGYSVSREKKERFSLILESASTNQTSMYLCASWTGYTGELFFGEGSRLTVL.

V gene TRBV9 combines with J gene TRBJ1-1; D gene ambiguous. Trimming took off 4 bases at V and 6 bases at J, with 13 bases between the two ends. Germline V gene data show CDR1 as SGDLS and CDR2 as YYNGEE. The CDR3 has 13 amino acids. DNA of the CDR3: TGTGCCAGCAGCCCTTATTCATACGCTGAAGCTTTCTTT. Amino acids: CASSPYSYAEAFF.

V usage is TRBV19 and J usage is TRBJ2-1, with TRBD2 matching 13 bases. Germline values: CDR1 LNHDA, CDR2 SQIVND (reference sequence). The CDR3 consists of 14 residues. The V segment lost 10 bases and the J segment 9 bases; nucleotides outside the gene matches: 9. The CDR3 region is CATQLAGGWGEQFF. The CDR3 bases are TGTGCCACCCAACTAGCGGGAGGGTGGGGTGAGCAGTTCTTC. Full variable domain (rest looked up from reference TRBV19 and TRBJ2-1): DGGITQSPKYLFRKEGQNVTLSCEQNLNHDAMYWYRQDPGQGLRLIYYSQIVNDFQKGDIAEGYSVSREKKESFPLTVTSAQKNPTAFYLCATQLAGGWGEQFFGPGTRLTVL.

The rearrangement links TRBV28 to TRBJ2-1; 7 bases agree with TRBD2. V trimming: 6 bases; J trimming: 4 bases; junction bases outside the gene matches: 12. The CDR3 has 16 residues. The germline V gene has CDR1 MDHEN and CDR2 SYDVKM. Written as DNA, the CDR3 is TGTGCCAGCAGGCACTCTTGGGGGGGGGATTACAATGAGCAGTTCTTC. Its translation: CASRHSWGGDYNEQFF. Drawing the rest from reference TRBV28 and TRBJ2-1, the complete variable domain is DVKVTQSSRYLVKRTGEKVFLECVQDMDHENMFWYRQDPGLGLRLIYFSYDVKMKEKGDIPEGYSVSREKKERFSLILESASTNQTSMYLCASRHSWGGDYNEQFFGPGTRLTVL.

V is TRBV15 and J is TRBJ2-3, with 12 bases matching TRBD2. The CDR3 length is 19 residues. Germline trimming cut 5 bases from V and 2 bases from J; bases unmatched to any gene: 14. From germline, CDR1 is LNHNV and CDR2 YYDKDF (reference sequence). The CDR3 coding sequence is TGTGCCACCAGCGGCGGGACTAGCGGGCCCCTGGCCCACACAGATACGCAGTATTTT. Translated, it gives CATSGGTSGPLAHTDTQYF.

The chain combines TRBV30 with TRBJ2-3, with 10 nucleotides matching TRBD1. After removal of 1 base from V and 2 bases from J, the junction contained 9 bases not matched to a gene. Germline V lookup: CDR1 GTSNPN, CDR2 SVGIG (reference sequence). The CDR3 loop spans 17 amino acids. CDR3 in amino acids: CAWSDRDRGYDTDTQYF. DNA for the CDR3: TGTGCCTGGAGTGATCGGGACAGGGGCTATGACACAGATACGCAGTATTTT.

The rearrangement links TRBV7-2 to TRBJ1-3; D not resolved. V dropped 1 base and J dropped 0 bases, with 10 bases sitting between them. Germline V CDR1 and CDR2: SGHTA, FQGNSA. The CDR3 totals 16 residues. CDR3 DNA: TGTGCCAGCAGCTTAGGGGTCTCTAGCTCTGGAAACACCATATATTTT. It translates to CASSLGVSSSGNTIYF.

V is TRBV11-2 and J is TRBJ2-3; D remains unclear. Germline-derived CDR1 and CDR2 are SGHAT and FQNNGV. V lost 5 bases and J 5 bases, leaving 11 bases between the germline ends. The CDR3 totals 13 residues. As DNA, the CDR3 is TGTGCCAGCAGCCGAACGCCGGGAGATACGCAGTATTTT. As protein: CASSRTPGDTQYF.

The V call is TRBV11-2, the J call TRBJ2-3, with 8 bases that match TRBD2. The ends lost 3 bases at V and 2 bases at J; junction bases unmatched: 7. CDR1 SGHAT and CDR2 FQNNGV come from the germline V gene. This CDR3 is 16 amino acids long. The chain's CDR3 is CASSFGHGGDTDTQYF. Here the CDR3 DNA reads TGTGCCAGCAGCTTCGGACACGGGGGGGACACAGATACGCAGTATTTT.

V is TRBV27 and J is TRBJ2-2; 11 bases are shared with TRBD2. CDR3 size: 15 residues. Germline lookup yields CDR1 MNHEY and CDR2 SMNVEV (reference sequence). Trimming removed 10 bases from V and 4 bases from J; junction bases left unmatched: 8. CDR3 sequence: CAISTSGMPTGELFF. The CDR3 region has the DNA TGTGCCATCTCGACTAGCGGGATGCCCACCGGGGAGCTGTTTTTT.

This clone showed up just once. The CDR3 DNA is TGTGCCGGAAAGGACATGAACACTGAAGCTTTCTTT. This translates into CAGKDMNTEAFF. The chain has TRBV11-2 and TRBJ1-1; D perhaps matches TRBD1 (5 bases). The CDR3 consists of 12 residues. The germline V and J ends were trimmed by 11 bases and 0 bases, with 10 bases remaining between them. Germline V lookup: CDR1 SGHAT, CDR2 FQNNGV.

The genes are TRBV14 and TRBJ1-2; D unresolved. The CDR3 is made up of 14 amino acids. V gave up 1 base and J gave up 3 bases, with 9 bases separating them. Germline CDR1 and CDR2: SGHDN and FVKESK. The CDR3 is CASSQAPGYYGYTF. CDR3 in DNA: TGTGCCAGCAGCCAAGCGCCGGGCTACTATGGCTACACCTTC.

V and J are TRBV7-9 and TRBJ2-5, with 7 positions matching TRBD2. The CDR3 covers 17 residues. The V gene end was trimmed by 1 base and the J gene end by 2 bases; junction bases not matched to a gene: 10. The germline CDR1 and CDR2 sequences are SEHNR and FQNEAQ (reference sequence). The CDR3 DNA follows: TGTGCCAGCAGCTTAGATTTCAGGGCTAGCGGACAAGAGACCCAGTACTTC. This translates into CASSLDFRASGQETQYF.